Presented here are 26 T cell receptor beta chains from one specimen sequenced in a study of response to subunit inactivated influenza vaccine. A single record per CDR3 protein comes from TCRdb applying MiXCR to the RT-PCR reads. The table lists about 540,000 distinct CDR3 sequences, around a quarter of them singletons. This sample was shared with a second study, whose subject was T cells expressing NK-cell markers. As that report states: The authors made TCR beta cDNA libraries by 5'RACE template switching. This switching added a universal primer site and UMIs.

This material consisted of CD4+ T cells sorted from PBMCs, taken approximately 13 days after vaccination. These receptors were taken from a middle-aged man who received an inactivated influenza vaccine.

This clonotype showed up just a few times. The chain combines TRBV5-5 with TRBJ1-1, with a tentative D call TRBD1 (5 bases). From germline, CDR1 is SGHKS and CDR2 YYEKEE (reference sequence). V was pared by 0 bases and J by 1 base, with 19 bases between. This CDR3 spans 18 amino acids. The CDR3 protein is CASSLDLRGARGNTEAFF. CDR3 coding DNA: TGTGCCAGCAGCTTGGACCTCCGCGGGGCGCGTGGGAACACTGAAGCTTTCTTT.

The CDR3 region is CASSDEGGGNYGYTF. The CDR3 DNA follows: TGTGCCAGCAGCGACGAGGGGGGGGGTAACTATGGCTACACCTTC. The J gene is TRBJ1-2, the V gene TRBV25-1; a weak D match, TRBD1 (6 bases). The CDR3 extends over 15 amino acids. Germline V gene sequence: CDR1 MGHDK, CDR2 SYGVNS. Trimming removed 6 bases from V and 1 base from J, with 15 bases in between.

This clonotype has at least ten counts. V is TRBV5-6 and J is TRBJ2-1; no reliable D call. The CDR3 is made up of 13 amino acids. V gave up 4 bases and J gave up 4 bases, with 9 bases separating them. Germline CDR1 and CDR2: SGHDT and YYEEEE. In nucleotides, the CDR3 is TGTGCCAGCAGCGGAGTAGTATACAATGAGCAGTTCTTC. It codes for CASSGVVYNEQFF. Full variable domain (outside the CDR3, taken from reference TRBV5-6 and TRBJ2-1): DAGVTQSPTHLIKTRGQQVTLRCSPKSGHDTVSWYQQALGQGPQFIFQYYEEEERQRGNFPDRFSGHQFPNYSSELNVNALLLGDSALYLCASSGVVYNEQFFGPGTRLTVL.

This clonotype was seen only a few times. Here the CDR3 DNA reads TGTGCCAGCAGGGCGGACAGGGAAACAACTGAAGCTTTCTTT. Protein: CASRADRETTEAFF. The chain employs TRBV27 and TRBJ1-1; 8 nucleotides agree with TRBD1. Germline CDR1 MNHEY, CDR2 SMNVEV (reference sequence). The ends lost 6 bases at V and 5 bases at J; junction bases unmatched: 8. The CDR3 is 14 amino acids.

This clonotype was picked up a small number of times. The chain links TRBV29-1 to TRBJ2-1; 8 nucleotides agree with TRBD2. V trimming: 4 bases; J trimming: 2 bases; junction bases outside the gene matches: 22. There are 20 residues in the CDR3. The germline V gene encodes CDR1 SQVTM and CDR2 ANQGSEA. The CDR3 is CSVAGGREGEREFPYNEQFF. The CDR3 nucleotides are TGCAGCGTTGCCGGGGGCAGGGAAGGAGAGCGGGAGTTCCCCTACAATGAGCAGTTCTTC.

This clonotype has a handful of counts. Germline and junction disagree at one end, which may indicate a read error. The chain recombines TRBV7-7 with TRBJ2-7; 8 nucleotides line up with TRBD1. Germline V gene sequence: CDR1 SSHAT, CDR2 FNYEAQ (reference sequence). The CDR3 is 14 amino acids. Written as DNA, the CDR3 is TGTGCTAGCAGCTCGGCAGGGGGCTCGAGCGAGCAGTACTTC. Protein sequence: CASSSAGGSSEQYF.

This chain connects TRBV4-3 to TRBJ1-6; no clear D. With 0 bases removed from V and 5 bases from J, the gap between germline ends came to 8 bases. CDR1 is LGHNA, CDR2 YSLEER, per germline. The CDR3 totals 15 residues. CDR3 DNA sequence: TGCGCCAGCAGCCAAGATGTGGTTAATAATTCACCCCTCCACTTT. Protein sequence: CASSQDVVNNSPLHF.

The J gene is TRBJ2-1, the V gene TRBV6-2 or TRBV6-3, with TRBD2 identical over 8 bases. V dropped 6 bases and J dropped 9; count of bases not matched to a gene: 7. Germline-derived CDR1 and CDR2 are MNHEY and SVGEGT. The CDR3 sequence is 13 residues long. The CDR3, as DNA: TGTGCCAGCAGCCGAGGGACTAGTAGTGAGCAGTTCTTC. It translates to CASSRGTSSEQFF.

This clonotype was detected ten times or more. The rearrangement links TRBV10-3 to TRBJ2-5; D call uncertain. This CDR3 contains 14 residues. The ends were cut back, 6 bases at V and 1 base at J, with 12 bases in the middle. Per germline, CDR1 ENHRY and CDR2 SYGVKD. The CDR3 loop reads CAISPLPGQETQYF. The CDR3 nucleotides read TGTGCCATCAGCCCCCTCCCCGGCCAAGAGACCCAGTACTTC.

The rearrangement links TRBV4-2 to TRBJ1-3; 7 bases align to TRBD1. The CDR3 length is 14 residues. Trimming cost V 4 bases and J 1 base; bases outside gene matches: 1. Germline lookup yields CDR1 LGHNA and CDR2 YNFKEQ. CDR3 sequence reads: CASSRRGSGNTIYF. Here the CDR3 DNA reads TGTGCCAGCAGCCGCAGGGGGTCTGGAAACACCATATATTTT.

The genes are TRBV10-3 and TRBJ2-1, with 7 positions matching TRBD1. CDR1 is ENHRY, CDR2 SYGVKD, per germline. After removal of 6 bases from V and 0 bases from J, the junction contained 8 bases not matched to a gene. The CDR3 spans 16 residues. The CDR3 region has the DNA TGTGCCATCAGAGGGGACAGCCCTAGCTCCTACAATGAGCAGTTCTTC. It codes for CAIRGDSPSSYNEQFF.

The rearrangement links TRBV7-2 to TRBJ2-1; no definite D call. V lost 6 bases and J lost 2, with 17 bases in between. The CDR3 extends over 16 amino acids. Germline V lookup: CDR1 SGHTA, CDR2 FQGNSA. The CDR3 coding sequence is TGTGCCAGCAGTCGTTTCGAGCACCCAACCTACAATGAGCAGTTCTTC. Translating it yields CASSRFEHPTYNEQFF.

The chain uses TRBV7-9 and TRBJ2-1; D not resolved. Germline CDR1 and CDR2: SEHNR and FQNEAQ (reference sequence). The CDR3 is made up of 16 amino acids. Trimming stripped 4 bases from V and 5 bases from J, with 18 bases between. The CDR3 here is CASSSGRLLLNNEQFF. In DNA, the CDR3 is TGTGCCAGCAGCTCAGGACGCCTCCTTCTTAACAATGAGCAGTTCTTC.

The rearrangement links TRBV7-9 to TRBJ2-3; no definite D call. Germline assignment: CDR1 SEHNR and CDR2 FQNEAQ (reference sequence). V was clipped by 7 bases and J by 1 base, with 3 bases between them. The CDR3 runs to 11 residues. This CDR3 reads CASTGTDTQYF. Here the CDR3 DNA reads TGTGCCAGCACTGGCACAGATACGCAGTATTTT. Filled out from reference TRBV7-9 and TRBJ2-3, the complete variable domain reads DTGVSQNPRHKITKRGQNVTFRCDPISEHNRLYWYRQTLGQGPEFLTYFQNEAQLEKSRLLSDRFSAERPKGSFSTLEIQRTEQGDSAMYLCASTGTDTQYFGPGTRLTVL.

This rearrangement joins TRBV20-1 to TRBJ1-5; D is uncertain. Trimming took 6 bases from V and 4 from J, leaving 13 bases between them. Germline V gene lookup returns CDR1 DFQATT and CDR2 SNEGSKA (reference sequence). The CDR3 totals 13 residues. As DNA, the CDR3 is TGCAGTGCCATACAACAGTTGAATCAGCCCCAGCATTTT. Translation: CSAIQQLNQPQHF.

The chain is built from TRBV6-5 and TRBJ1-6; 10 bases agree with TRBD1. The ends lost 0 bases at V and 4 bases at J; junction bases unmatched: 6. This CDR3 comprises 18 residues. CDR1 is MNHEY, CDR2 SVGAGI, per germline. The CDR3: CASSYSKTGGIYNSPLHF. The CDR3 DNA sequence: TGTGCCAGCAGTTACTCAAAGACAGGGGGCATTTATAATTCACCCCTCCACTTT.

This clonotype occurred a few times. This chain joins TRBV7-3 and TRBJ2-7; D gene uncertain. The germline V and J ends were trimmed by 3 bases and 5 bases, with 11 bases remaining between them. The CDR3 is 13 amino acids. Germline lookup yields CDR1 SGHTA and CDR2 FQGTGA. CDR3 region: CASSLAVFHEQYF. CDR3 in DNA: TGTGCCAGCAGCTTGGCCGTCTTTCACGAGCAGTACTTC.

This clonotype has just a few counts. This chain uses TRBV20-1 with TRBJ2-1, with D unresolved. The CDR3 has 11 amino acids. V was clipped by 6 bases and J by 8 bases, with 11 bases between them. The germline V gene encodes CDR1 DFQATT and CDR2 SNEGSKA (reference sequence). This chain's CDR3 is CSAQSGHEQFF. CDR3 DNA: TGCAGTGCCCAGTCGGGTCATGAGCAGTTCTTC.

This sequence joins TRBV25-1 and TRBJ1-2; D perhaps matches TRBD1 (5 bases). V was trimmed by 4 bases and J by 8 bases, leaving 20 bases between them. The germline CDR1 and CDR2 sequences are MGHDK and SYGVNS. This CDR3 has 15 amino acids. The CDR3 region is CASSGVGTAGRGYTF. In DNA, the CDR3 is TGTGCCAGCAGTGGGGTCGGGACTGCCGGTCGGGGCTACACCTTC.

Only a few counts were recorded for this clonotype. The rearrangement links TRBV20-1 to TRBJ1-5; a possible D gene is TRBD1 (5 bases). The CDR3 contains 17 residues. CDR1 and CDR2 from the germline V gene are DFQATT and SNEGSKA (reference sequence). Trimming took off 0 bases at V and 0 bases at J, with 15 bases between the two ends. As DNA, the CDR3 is TGCAGTGCTAGAGATATAGGACTGGGGCATAGCAATCAGCCCCAGCATTTT. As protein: CSARDIGLGHSNQPQHF.

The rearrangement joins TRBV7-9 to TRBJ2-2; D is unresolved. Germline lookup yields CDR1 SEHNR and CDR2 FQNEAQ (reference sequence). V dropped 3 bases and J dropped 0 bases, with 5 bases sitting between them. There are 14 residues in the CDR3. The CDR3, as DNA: TGTGCCAGCAGCTTTCCGTCGAACACCGGGGAGCTGTTTTTT. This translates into CASSFPSNTGELFF.

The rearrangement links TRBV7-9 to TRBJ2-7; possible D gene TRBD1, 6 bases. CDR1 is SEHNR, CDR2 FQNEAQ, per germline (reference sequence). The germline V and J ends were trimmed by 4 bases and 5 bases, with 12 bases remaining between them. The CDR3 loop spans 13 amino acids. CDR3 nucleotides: TGTGCCAGCAGCTCAACAGGGTACGACGAGCAGTACTTC. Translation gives CASSSTGYDEQYF.

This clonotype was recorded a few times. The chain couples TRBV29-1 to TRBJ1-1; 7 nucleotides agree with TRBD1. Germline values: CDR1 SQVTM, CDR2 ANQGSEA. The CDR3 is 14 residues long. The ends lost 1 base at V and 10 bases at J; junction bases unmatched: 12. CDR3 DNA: TGCAGCGTTGAAGGGACGGTCGGCAGGGGGGTAGCTTTCTTT. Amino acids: CSVEGTVGRGVAFF. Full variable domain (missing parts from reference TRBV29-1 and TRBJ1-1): SAVISQKPSRDICQRGTSLTIQCQVDSQVTMMFWYRQQPGQSLTLIATANQGSEATYESGFVIDKFPISRPNLTFSTLTVSNMSPEDSSIYLCSVEGTVGRGVAFFGQGTRLTVV.

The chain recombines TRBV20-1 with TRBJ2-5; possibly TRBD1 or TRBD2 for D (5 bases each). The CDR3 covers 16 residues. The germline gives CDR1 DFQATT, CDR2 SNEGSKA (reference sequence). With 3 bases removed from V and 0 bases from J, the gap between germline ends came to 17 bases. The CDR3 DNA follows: TGCAGTGCTAGTCCGGGGCCTCTACTCAACCAAGAGACCCAGTACTTC. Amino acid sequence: CSASPGPLLNQETQYF.

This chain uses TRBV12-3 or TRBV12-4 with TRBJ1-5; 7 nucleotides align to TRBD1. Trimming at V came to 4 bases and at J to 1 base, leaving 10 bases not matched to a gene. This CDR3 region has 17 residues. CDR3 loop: CASSSRRLGQSNQPQHF. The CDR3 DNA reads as TGTGCCAGCAGTTCCCGTCGGTTGGGACAGAGCAATCAGCCCCAGCATTTT.

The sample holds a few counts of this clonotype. The CDR3 sequence is CASSYPPRGTQQYF. CDR3 in DNA: TGTGCCAGCAGCTACCCACCCCGGGGGACCCAGCAGTATTTT. J is TRBJ2-3 and V is TRBV11-2; D perhaps matches TRBD2 (6 bases). In germline, CDR1 is SGHAT, CDR2 FQNNGV. Deletions cut 4 bases from V and 11 bases from J, with 19 bases between. The CDR3 totals 14 residues.